These T cell receptor beta chains were read from a single sample in a study of T-cell memory formation after mild COVID-19. TCRdb redid the calling of the 5' RACE reads with MiXCR, one entry per CDR3 protein. The repertoire has 150,000 to 200,000 distinct CDR3 sequences, around 16% of them found once; the top ten carry 2% to 2.5%. The specimen sequenced was PBMCs or a T cell subset sorted from them (not recorded which). The origin of the receptors is an adult woman who had mild COVID-19 (a few samples of this study predate the infection). Cell type and time point are not known. Each CDR3 is given with its conserved first and last residue. D genes are given only for firm matches. The size entry is marked missing in some rows and otherwise reads once, few, many or a size class.

clone_size cdr3_length j_call v_call d_call cdr3_nt cdr3_aa
- 16 TRBJ2-7 TRBV10-3 TRBD2 TGTGCCATCAGTGGTCGAAGCGGGGGCCTCTCCTACGAGCAGTACTTC CAISGRSGGLSYEQYF
- 15 TRBJ2-3 TRBV7-3 TRBD2 TGTGCCAGCAGCTTAAGCGGGAGCAGGCCAGATACGCAGTATTTT CASSLSGSRPDTQYF
- 14 TRBJ2-2 TRBV20-1 TRBD2 TGCAGTGCTAGGGGTCTAGCGGGAGTCGGGGAGCTGTTTTTT CSARGLAGVGELFF
few 15 TRBJ2-7 TRBV15 - TGTGCCACCAGCAGAGAGGGGGTAGGCGCCTACGAGCAGTACTTC CATSREGVGAYEQYF
- 14 TRBJ1-5 TRBV7-2 TRBD1 TGTGCCAGCAGAGAGGGGACAGTTCAGGGGCCCCAGCATTTT CASREGTVQGPQHF
few 13 TRBJ2-1 TRBV7-9 - TGTGCCAGCAGCTCACGACAGTTCGGCGAGCAGTTCTTC CASSSRQFGEQFF
- 17 TRBJ2-5 TRBV5-1 - TGCGCCAGCAGCCCGATTGACGGACCCCTTGCACAAGAGACCCAGTACTTC CASSPIDGPLAQETQYF
few 14 TRBJ2-1 TRBV20-1 TRBD2 TGCAGTGCTATACCCAGCGGGGGGGCTTATGAGCAGTTCTTC CSAIPSGGAYEQFF
- 12 TRBJ2-7 TRBV15 - TGTGCCACCAGCACGGGGTCCTACGAGCAGTACTTC CATSTGSYEQYF
- 15 TRBJ2-7 TRBV12-3/TRBV12-4 - TGTGCCAGCAGCCCGATTCCGGGACTTTCCTACGAGCAGTACTTC CASSPIPGLSYEQYF
- 17 TRBJ2-1 TRBV11-3 - TGTGCCAGCAGCTTAGATGTGGGCCAGGGAGGTTCTGTGGAGCAGTTCTTC CASSLDVGQGGSVEQFF
few 15 TRBJ2-7 TRBV27 TRBD2 TGTGCCAGCAGCTATTCGGGACTAGTCGGCTACGAGCAGTACTTC CASSYSGLVGYEQYF
few 16 TRBJ2-7 TRBV18 - TGTGCCAGCTCACCCGGTTCCTTCAGGGGCGAACACGAGCAGTACTTC CASSPGSFRGEHEQYF
- 13 TRBJ1-2 TRBV19 TRBD1 TGTGCCAGTATTCCACAGGGGAACTATGGCTACACCTTC CASIPQGNYGYTF
many 11 TRBJ2-1 TRBV20-1 - TGCAGTGCCTCATGGCCCAATGAGCAGTTCTTC CSASWPNEQFF
many 12 TRBJ2-1 TRBV7-9 - TGTGCCAGCAGCTCAAAGCTAGGGGAGCAGTTCTTC CASSSKLGEQFF
few 13 TRBJ1-1 TRBV6-2/TRBV6-3 - TGTGCCAGCAGTTACGTAGGGGTTAAAACGGCTTTCTTT CASSYVGVKTAFF
few 16 TRBJ2-1 TRBV7-2 - TGTGCCAGCAGCTTCGGGGCGGGTTTCGGGGGAAATGAGCAGTTCTTC CASSFGAGFGGNEQFF
few 17 TRBJ2-2 TRBV4-3 TRBD2 TGCGCCAGCAGGCAGAAAGGGGCGGGAGGAAGGACCGGGGAGCTGTTTTTT CASRQKGAGGRTGELFF
- 16 TRBJ1-3 TRBV7-6 - TGTGCCAGCAGCCCTATCTCAGCCTACCCTGGAAACACCATATATTTT CASSPISAYPGNTIYF
few 15 TRBJ2-5 TRBV6-5 TRBD1 TGTGCCAGCAGCCCAGACAGGGGATCGGGGGAGACCCAGTACTTC CASSPDRGSGETQYF
few 16 TRBJ1-1 TRBV2 - TGTGCCAGCAGTGATTCAGCCCTAATAGGGGACACTGAAGCTTTCTTT CASSDSALIGDTEAFF
few 12 TRBJ2-7 TRBV30 TRBD2 TGTGCCTGGAGTGCGAGCGGGGCTCGGCAGTACTTC CAWSASGARQYF
few 14 TRBJ2-4 TRBV9 - TGTGCCAGCAGCGTGAGCGGAGCCAAAAACATTCAGTACTTC CASSVSGAKNIQYF
- 16 TRBJ2-1 TRBV6-2/TRBV6-3 TRBD1 TGTGCCAGCAGTTCCCAGGGGGTTATTATTTACAATGAGCAGTTCTTC CASSSQGVIIYNEQFF
few 17 TRBJ1-1 TRBV4-2 TRBD1 TGTGCCAGCAGCCAAGATGCCGGACAGGTCCCGGGTACTGAAGCTTTCTTT CASSQDAGQVPGTEAFF
- 16 TRBJ1-1 TRBV3-1 - TGTGCCAGCAGCCAAGACTTGAGGGCGGTGAACACTGAAGCTTTCTTT CASSQDLRAVNTEAFF
few 15 TRBJ2-5 TRBV30 TRBD2 TGTGCCTGGAGCCCGGGACTAGCGGCCCAAGAGACCCAGTACTTC CAWSPGLAAQETQYF
- 17 TRBJ1-4 TRBV12-3/TRBV12-4 TRBD1 TGTGCCAGCAGTCCTTCCCACAGGGGGCGTGATAATGAAAAACTGTTTTTT CASSPSHRGRDNEKLFF
few 13 TRBJ2-7 TRBV5-4 - TGTGCCCCCGCCGGGGGGCCTACCTACGAGCAGTACTTC CAPAGGPTYEQYF
- 14 TRBJ1-5 TRBV12-3/TRBV12-4 TRBD1 TGTGCCAGCAGTTCGTACAGGGGAGGTCAGCCCCAGCATTTT CASSSYRGGQPQHF
few 14 TRBJ2-2 TRBV12-3/TRBV12-4 - TGTGCCAGCAGTTTTAAAAGTCAGGCCGGGGAGCTGTTTTTT CASSFKSQAGELFF
many 13 TRBJ2-7 TRBV30 TRBD1 TGTGCCTCCGTCCCACGGACAGGCTACGAGCAGTACTTC CASVPRTGYEQYF
many 14 TRBJ2-3 TRBV7-9 TRBD2 TGTGCCAGCAGCCCTAGCGGGGGGGCAGATACGCAGTATTTT CASSPSGGADTQYF
few 13 TRBJ1-1 TRBV3-1 - TGTGCCAGCAGCCTTCACTCGAACACTGAAGCTTTCTTT CASSLHSNTEAFF
- 15 TRBJ2-1 TRBV20-1 - TGCAGTGCTAGAGAGAGGGGTCTAGCCGCCAATGAGCAGTTCTTC CSARERGLAANEQFF
- 16 TRBJ2-5 TRBV7-2 - TGTGCCAGCAGCCTAGGGTCCGGGGTTGGTGGAAAGACCCAGTACTTC CASSLGSGVGGKTQYF
few 16 TRBJ2-7 TRBV7-6 - TGTGCCAGCAGCCTGGGGGGTACAGGGGACTCCTACGAGCAGTACTTC CASSLGGTGDSYEQYF
- 13 TRBJ2-5 TRBV18 - TGTGCCAGCTCACCCGGCAAGGGAGAGACCCAGTACTTC CASSPGKGETQYF
many 15 TRBJ1-1 TRBV12-3/TRBV12-4 - TGTGCCAGCAGTCAATCGACAGGCGCTCGAAAAAAAGCTTTCTTT CASSQSTGARKKAFF
many 14 TRBJ2-1 TRBV12-3/TRBV12-4 - TGTGCCAGCAGTTTCTTAGGAAAGAACAATGAGCAGTTCTTC CASSFLGKNNEQFF
many 14 TRBJ2-3 TRBV30 TRBD2 TGTGCCTGGAGGGGGACTAGTCTCAGAGATACGCAGTATTTT CAWRGTSLRDTQYF
- 17 TRBJ2-3 TRBV21-1 - TGTGCCAGCAGCGACTATGGGGGAGCGAGGAGGGCAGATACGCAGTATTTT CASSDYGGARRADTQYF
few 13 TRBJ1-2 TRBV15 TRBD1 TGTGCCACCAGCAGTCGGACAGGGTCTGGCTACACCTTC CATSSRTGSGYTF
few 15 TRBJ2-2 TRBV9 TRBD2 TGTGCCAGCAGCCGGGGGGGTTTGAACACCGGGGAGCTGTTTTTT CASSRGGLNTGELFF
- 13 TRBJ2-1 TRBV4-1 - TGCGCCAGCAGCCAAGCCAGAGACAATGAGCAGTTCTTC CASSQARDNEQFF
few 12 TRBJ1-2 TRBV12-3/TRBV12-4 - TGTGCCAGCAGTACTTACAGGGAAGGCTACACCTTC CASSTYREGYTF
few 14 TRBJ2-7 TRBV10-2 TRBD1 TGCGCCAGCAGTGGGGGGACAGGGCCCTACGAGCAGTACTTC CASSGGTGPYEQYF
- 14 TRBJ2-7 TRBV18 TRBD1 TGTGCCAGCTCACCGGGACAGGGTATCGGCGAGCAGTACTTC CASSPGQGIGEQYF
- 12 TRBJ2-1 TRBV29-1 - TGCAGCGTTGTGTACTCCACCGATTTACCGTTCTTC CSVVYSTDLPFF